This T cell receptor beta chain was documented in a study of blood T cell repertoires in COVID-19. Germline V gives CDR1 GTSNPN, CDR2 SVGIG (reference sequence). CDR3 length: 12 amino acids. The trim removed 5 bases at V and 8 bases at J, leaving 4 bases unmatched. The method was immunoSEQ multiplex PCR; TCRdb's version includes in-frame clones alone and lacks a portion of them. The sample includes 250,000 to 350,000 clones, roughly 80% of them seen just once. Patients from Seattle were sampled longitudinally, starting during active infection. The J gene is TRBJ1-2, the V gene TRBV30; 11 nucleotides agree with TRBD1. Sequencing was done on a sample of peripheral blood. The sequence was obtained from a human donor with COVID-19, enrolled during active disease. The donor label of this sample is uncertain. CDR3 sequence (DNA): TGTGCCTGGGGACAGGGGGCCTTAGGCTACACCTTC. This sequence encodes CAWGQGALGYTF.